Presented here are 2 T cell receptor beta chains from one specimen sequenced in a study of memory CD4+ T cells and cytomegalovirus serostatus. Single viable CD3+CD4+CD8-CD45RO+ cells were sorted as the memory CD4+ T cells. Generated by immunoSEQ multiplex PCR, the TCRdb table keeps only in-frame clones and is missing some. Of about 67,000 clones listed, 70% to 80% are singletons. Specimen: memory CD4+ T cells from blood. The source of these receptors is an adult in good health and CMV-seropositive.

The chain employs TRBV19 and TRBJ2-3; 7 bases are shared with TRBD2. Germline V CDR1 and CDR2: LNHDA, SQIVND (reference sequence). V lost 7 bases, J lost 0 bases, and 7 bases stayed unmatched. CDR3 length: 15 amino acids. CDR3 in DNA: TGTGCCAGTACCCGGCTAGCGGCTAGCACAGATACGCAGTATTTT. Translated: CASTRLAASTDTQYF.

The V gene is TRBV19, the J gene TRBJ1-5, with D tentatively TRBD1 (6 bases). The CDR3 length is 15 residues. Trimming cost V 5 bases and J 0 bases, with 11 bases left between them. Germline values: CDR1 LNHDA, CDR2 SQIVND (reference sequence). The CDR3 nucleotides are TGTGCCAGTAGTTCGGGGGGCGATAGCAATCAGCCCCAGCATTTT. The encoded protein is CASSSGGDSNQPQHF.